This entry is about one T cell receptor beta chain. This clone's antigen is unknown. Library construction relied on the immunoSEQ multiplex PCR assay. The multiplex PCR relied on a mix of 60 forward primers for TCR Vbeta segments and 13 reverse primers for TCR Jbeta segments. A multiplex PCR assay on genomic DNA amplified the CDR3 region of rearranged TCR beta genes. Amplified TCR beta libraries were sequenced as 87-base-pair reads on the Illumina HiSeq System. In the original analysis: A later analysis counted about 80 million unique TCR beta chains across the approximately 700 repertoires, and 9.5 million to 11 million of these chains were shared by at least two donors. Raw reads were error-corrected and collapsed into unique sequences with a nearest-neighbor algorithm that merged closely related sequences to remove PCR and sequencing errors. CDR3 sequences were aligned to IMGT reference sequences to assign V, D and J gene segments. For a sequence to be retained, a match of at least six nucleotides was required to both a V gene segment and a J gene segment. Rearrangements were classified as productive when the CDR3 lacked stop codons and remained in frame with V and J, and all other rearrangements were classified as non-productive. Following IMGT convention, CDR3 was defined as the stretch from the second conserved V-encoded cysteine up to the conserved J-encoded phenylalanine. The earlier analysis of 587 of the donors excluded sequences that lacked an unambiguous match to a single V gene segment. In an earlier analysis of roughly 600 of the donors, a V segment was called functional when productive rearrangements were above 56.7%, and segregating when the standard deviation between donors exceeded 5%. A statistical classification framework was developed to diagnose cytomegalovirus status using the catalog of TCR beta chain sequences. A later analysis assigned V and J genes by comparing TCR nucleotide sequences with IMGT/GENE-DB human TR gene sequences. The TCRdist pipeline was used in a later analysis to assign CDR3 sequences and most-parsimonious VDJ recombination scenarios. In a later analysis, each TCR beta chain was defined by its CDR3 amino acid sequence together with its V-gene family, and reads without a unique V-gene family were excluded. A later analysis removed several hundred highly shared, low-generation-probability nucleotide sequences to deal with suspected cross-contamination and a sequencing artifact. In a later analysis, a clonal expansion index for each public chain was calculated from normalized within-repertoire ranks of inferred template counts. In a later analysis, generation probabilities were computed using a VDJ recombination model fitted to out-of-frame rearrangements, and the results were checked against IGoR. Hypergeometric tests were used in a later analysis to score TCR-TCR, TCR-HLA and TCR-CMV co-occurrence, with a repertoire-size bias correction applied to the TCR pairs. To estimate false discovery rates, a later analysis permuted the HLA or CMV assignments 20 times. A later analysis grouped co-occurring TCRs with DBSCAN, adding TCRdist sequence similarity when clustering within HLA-allele-positive subsets. Repertoires with fewer than 30,000 or more than 120,000 public chains, plus five repertoires with anomalous nucleotide sharing, were excluded from co-occurrence clustering. TCRdb holds this immuneACCESS table with in-frame rearrangements only. Some clones are missing; in checked studies, unresolved V genes explain under half, and the rest has no known cause. Clonal size and the V and J genes are those of that table, whereas D and trimming came from the DNA. The sample's records list roughly 120,000 clones. Of the sample, 1% is held by the ten largest clones.

Measured from the cysteine to the phenylalanine, the CDR3 is 15 residues long. The sequence is cut down to CDR3 DNA, 45 bases in frame from base 1. V is shortened by 7 bases, J by 3 bases, and the region joining them spans 17 bases. The germline V gene (reference sequence) yields LNHDA for CDR1 and SQIVND for CDR2. The cohort consisted of hundreds of healthy bone marrow donors. At the time of sampling, all cohort members were nominally healthy, though unrecorded immune exposures were likely present. The donor tested CMV seronegative, placing the donor among the roughly 350 seronegative members of the cohort. A peripheral blood sample was collected from each donor, and TCR beta sequencing was performed on peripheral blood mononuclear cells. The Qiagen DNeasy Blood Extraction Kit was used to extract genomic DNA from the blood cell samples. The data originate from a study of cytomegalovirus exposure and HLA in healthy donors (dated by TCRdb to the late 2010s). Some background on the complete study: According to an earlier analysis of 587 of the donors, about 179 million T cells yielded some 110 million unique TCR beta sequences and about 300 Gb of sequence data. About 280 gigabases of sequencing data and tens of millions of unique TCR sequences were included in an early release covering 550 to 650 HLA-typed donors. Among the roughly 390 genotyped donors, around 81% belonged to the genetic ancestry cluster associated with self-reported Caucasian donors. The study was designed to test whether signatures of past pathogen exposure could be identified by cataloging public T cell receptors. The study used immunosequencing to profile the T cell repertoires of approximately 690 subjects and linked those repertoires to cytomegalovirus serostatus. A separate validation cohort of roughly 130 different subjects was used in addition to the approximately 640-subject first cohort. High-throughput TCR immunosequencing, statistical association of individual TCRs with disease status, and machine learning were combined to predict cytomegalovirus infection status. To study patterns of TCR occurrence, a later analysis re-analyzed previously published TCR beta repertoires from around 660 donors and added high-resolution HLA genotyping. Rather than drawing on any new phenotypic data, the later analysis identified candidate immune exposures from TCR beta sequences and the way those sequences occurred across donors. An earlier analysis of 587 of the donors used high-throughput TCR beta sequencing to judge whether each TCR beta V gene segment behaved as functional or pseudogenic. Donor age, sex, ethnicity and CMV serostatus were collected together with the repertoire data. In a later genetic analysis, genome-wide SNP genotypes for about 65% of the roughly 700 donors were used, and that subset was treated as a discovery cohort. Every repertoire in the discovery cohort had been generated on one and the same sequencing platform. HLA typing covered class I and class II loci at four-digit resolution. Typing coverage varied by locus: roughly 620-640 donors for A, B, C, DRB1 and DQB1; approximately 560 for DQA1; nearly 610 for DPA1; roughly 450 for DPB1. Roughly five DR-DQ haplotypes were handled as single units for association and clustering, since linkage in the cohort was strong. Among 398 genotyped donors of the cohort, an average of around 220,000 unique TCR beta nucleotide sequences was sequenced per donor, of which 15% to 20% were non-productive. Results the study describes overall, beyond this receptor: An association between a missense DCLRE1C variant and V-gene and J-gene trimming of TCR beta chains was found in a later genetic analysis and replicated in an independent cohort. Specific HLA alleles were associated with 16,951 TCR beta sequences at a false discovery rate of 0.05 in a later analysis. Because counts were too low, seventeen rarely observed V segments, including chromosome 9 orphons, were left out of the earlier analysis of about 620 of the donors. Most TCR sequences were seen in very few donors, while some public TCRs were found in many individuals. Strong co-occurrence of HLA alleles, especially DR and DQ, made assigning TCR associations to individual alleles difficult. Most CMV-associated TCR beta chains appeared to be HLA-restricted in a later analysis, and the HLA associations seemed to be driven largely by CMV exposure. The classifier was reported to diagnose cytomegalovirus status with high specificity and sensitivity in both the original and validation cohorts. A later analysis reported that several top co-occurrence clusters appeared linked to parvovirus B19, influenza, CMV and Epstein-Barr virus. A later analysis found that TCR association rates varied across HLA loci, with DRB1 alleles showing the most associated TCRs and HLA-C alleles the fewest. Presence/absence analyses assumed roughly uniform sequencing depth across donors, an assumption that may not hold. A group of highly shared sequence variants was considered likely to be a technical artifact of the sequencing pipeline. The cohort was sequenced for TCR beta chains only, and without alpha or paired-chain data the features that could be detected were limited. Because HLA typing was unavailable for some donors at each locus, only the typed subset was used in association tests. Immune exposure information for the cohort was limited to CMV serostatus. Three of the identified cytomegalovirus-associated TCR beta chains were confirmed in vitro to be specific for cytomegalovirus antigens. A further reported finding was that TCR beta sequences accurately predicted the HLA-A and HLA-B alleles for most subjects in the first cohort. In the study, around 160 TCR beta chains were listed as associated with cytomegalovirus. A later genetic analysis reported fewer N-insertions in productive TCRs among donors in an Asian-associated ancestry cluster than the approximately 700-donor mean. The 87-base-pair reads could not distinguish some IMGT-functional V segments, including TRBV6-2 and TRBV6-3, so those segments were excluded. The authors suggested that the approach could potentially be generalized to other disease states and immunological phenotypes. In a later analysis, HLA-associated TCR beta chains showed more clonal expansion and lower generation probabilities than non-associated chains that were equally common. In an earlier analysis of about 600 of the donors, most TCR beta V segments appeared in productive rearrangements about 87% or about 30% of the time, broadly matching IMGT annotations. Correlated functional status among segregating V segments might reflect linkage disequilibrium, but an unknown experimental factor could not be ruled out.

The chain uses TRBV19 and TRBJ2-3; matching of 5 bases hints at TRBD1 as the D gene. The clonotype was recovered from a man between 18 and 29 years old in good health and CMV-seronegative. Sequencing input: PBMCs. In nucleotide form, the sequence is TGTGCCAGTAATACTATCTCCCAGGGAACAGATACGCAGTATTTT. Its protein is CASNTISQGTDTQYF.